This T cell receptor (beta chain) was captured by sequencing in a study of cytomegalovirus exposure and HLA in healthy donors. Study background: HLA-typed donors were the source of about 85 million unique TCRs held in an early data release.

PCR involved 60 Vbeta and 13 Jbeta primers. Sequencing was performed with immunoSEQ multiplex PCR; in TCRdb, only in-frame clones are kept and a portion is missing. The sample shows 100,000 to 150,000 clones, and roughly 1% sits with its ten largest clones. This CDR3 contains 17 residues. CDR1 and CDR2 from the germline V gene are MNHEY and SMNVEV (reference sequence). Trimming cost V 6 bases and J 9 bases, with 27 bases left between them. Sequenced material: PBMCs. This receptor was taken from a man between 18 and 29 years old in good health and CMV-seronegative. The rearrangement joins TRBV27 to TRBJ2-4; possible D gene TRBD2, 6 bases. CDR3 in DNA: TGTGCCAGCAGCCACCCCCGGGGTGGCGGGATGGCGACCATTCAGTACTTC. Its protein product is CASSHPRGGGMATIQYF.